The clone carrying this T cell receptor beta chain occurred a few times. The antigen is unknown. The data derive from a study of blood T cells in healthy people across ages. The authors ran a second PCR of roughly 6 to 12 cycles using a sample-barcoded 5' primer and a J-beta primer mix. TCRdb re-derived calls from the 5' RACE reads in MiXCR, one entry per CDR3 protein. The sample holds about 1.6 million distinct CDR3 sequences, approximately 32% seen once. Overall study results and limits: No conclusive comparison of naive versus antigen-experienced cells was possible with unsorted PBMCs.

The V gene lost 1 base and the J gene lost 5 bases, with 3 bases spanning the gap. The CDR3 sequence is 12 residues long. Germline V CDR1 and CDR2: KGHDR, SFDVKD. The genes are TRBV24-1 and TRBJ2-3; D is undetermined. The material sequenced was blood. This clonotype was obtained from a woman aged 25 to 45 in good health. The chain's CDR3 is CATSDFKDTQYF. In DNA form, the CDR3 reads TGTGCCACCAGTGATTTCAAAGATACGCAGTATTTT.